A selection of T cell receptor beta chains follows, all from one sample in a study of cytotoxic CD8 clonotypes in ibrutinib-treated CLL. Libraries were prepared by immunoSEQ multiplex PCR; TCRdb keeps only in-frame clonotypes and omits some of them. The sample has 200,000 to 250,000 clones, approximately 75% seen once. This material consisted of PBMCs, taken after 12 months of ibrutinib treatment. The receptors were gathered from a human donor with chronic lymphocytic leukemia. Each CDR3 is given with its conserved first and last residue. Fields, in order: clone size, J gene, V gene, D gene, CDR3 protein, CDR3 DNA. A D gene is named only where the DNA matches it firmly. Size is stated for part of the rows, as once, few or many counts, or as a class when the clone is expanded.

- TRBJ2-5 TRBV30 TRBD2 CAWSVIGGKETQYF TGTGCCTGGAGTGTCATCGGGGGGAAAGAGACCCAGTACTTC
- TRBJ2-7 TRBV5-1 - CASSSQGPGPYEQYF TGCGCCAGCAGCTCCCAGGGTCCAGGCCCCTACGAGCAGTACTTC
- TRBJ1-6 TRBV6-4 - CASSVGGSASPLHF TGTGCCAGCAGTGTAGGGGGATCAGCCTCACCCCTCCACTTT
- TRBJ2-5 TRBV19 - CASSKGQGVETQYF TGTGCCAGTAGTAAGGGCCAGGGAGTGGAGACCCAGTACTTC
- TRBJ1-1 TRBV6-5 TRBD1 CASSYFSGTGNTEAFF TGTGCCAGCAGTTACTTTTCCGGGACAGGGAACACTGAAGCTTTCTTT
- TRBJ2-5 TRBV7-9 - CASSPPARRAGETQYF TGTGCCAGCAGCCCACCCGCCCGGAGGGCCGGGGAGACCCAGTACTTC
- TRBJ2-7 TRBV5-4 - CASSRPGLLNEQYF TGTGCCAGCAGCCGCCCCGGACTCCTGAACGAGCAGTACTTC
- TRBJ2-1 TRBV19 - CASTLFSGFSEQFF TGTGCCAGTACCCTCTTTAGCGGTTTCAGTGAGCAGTTCTTC
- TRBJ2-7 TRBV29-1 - CSVESGFLLGEQYF TGCAGCGTTGAATCCGGTTTCTTATTAGGGGAGCAGTACTTC
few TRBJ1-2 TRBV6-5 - CASSYGGMGGYTF TGTGCCAGCAGTTACGGGGGGATGGGCGGCTACACCTTC
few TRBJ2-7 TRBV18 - CASSTSPGPYEQYF TGTGCCAGCTCCACGTCGCCAGGCCCATACGAGCAGTACTTC
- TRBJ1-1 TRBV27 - CASSPGPNTEAFF TGTGCCAGCTCCCCCGGTCCGAACACTGAAGCTTTCTTT
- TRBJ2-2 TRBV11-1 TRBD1 CASSPRQGATGELFF TGTGCCAGCAGCCCCAGACAGGGGGCGACCGGGGAGCTGTTTTTT
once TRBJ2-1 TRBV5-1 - CASSSSGDYNEQFF TGCGCCAGCAGCTCCTCCGGGGACTACAATGAGCAGTTCTTC
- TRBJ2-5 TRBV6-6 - CASTGAQSAHGGTQYF TGTGCCAGCACCGGGGCCCAATCCGCTCATGGAGGGACCCAGTACTTC
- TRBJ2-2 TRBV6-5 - CAVRTRLNTGELFF TGTGCCGTCCGAACCAGGTTAAACACCGGGGAGCTGTTTTTT
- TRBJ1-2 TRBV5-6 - CASSSTGFYGYTF TGTGCCAGCAGCTCGACAGGTTTCTATGGCTACACCTTC
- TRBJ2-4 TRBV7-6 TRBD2 CASSQGLAGARNIQYF TGTGCCAGCAGCCAGGGACTAGCGGGAGCCCGCAACATTCAGTACTTC
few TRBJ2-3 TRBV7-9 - CASSPGGGTDTQYF TGTGCCAGCAGCCCAGGCGGAGGCACAGATACGCAGTATTTT
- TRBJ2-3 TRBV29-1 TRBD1 CSVEPEGQGFNTQYF TGCAGCGTGGAACCGGAGGGACAGGGGTTCAATACGCAGTATTTT
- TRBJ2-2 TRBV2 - CASGTGGSNTGELFF TGTGCCAGCGGAACAGGCGGGTCGAACACCGGGGAGCTGTTTTTT
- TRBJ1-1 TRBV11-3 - CASSLGRGSTEAFF TGTGCCAGCAGCTTAGGGAGGGGGAGCACTGAAGCTTTCTTT
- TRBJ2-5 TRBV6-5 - CASSYSKGVKAQYF TGTGCCAGCAGTTACTCGAAAGGGGTTAAGGCCCAGTACTTC
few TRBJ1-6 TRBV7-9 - CASSFGGGSYNSPLHF TGTGCCAGCAGCTTCGGGGGAGGCTCCTATAATTCACCCCTCCACTTT
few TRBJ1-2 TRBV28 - CASLRDYGYTF TGTGCCAGCCTCAGGGACTATGGCTACACCTTC
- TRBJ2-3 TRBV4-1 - CASSPGLNTDTQYF TGCGCCAGCAGCCCGGGACTTAACACAGATACGCAGTATTTT
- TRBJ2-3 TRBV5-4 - CASSLTLTDTQYF TGTGCCAGCAGCTTAACCCTAACAGATACGCAGTATTTT
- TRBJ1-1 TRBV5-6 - CASSLQRGTRTEAFF TGTGCCAGCAGCCTTCAAAGGGGGACGCGAACTGAAGCTTTCTTT
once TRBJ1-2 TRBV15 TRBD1 CATRGTDANYGYTF TGTGCCACCAGGGGGACAGATGCTAACTATGGCTACACCTTC
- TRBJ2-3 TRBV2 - CASSVRQDTQYF TGTGCCAGCAGTGTCCGACAGGATACGCAGTATTTT
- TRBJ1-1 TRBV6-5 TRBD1 CASSYRGLNTEAFF TGTGCCAGCAGTTACAGGGGGCTGAACACTGAAGCTTTCTTT
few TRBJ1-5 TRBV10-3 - CAISDSDLSNQPQHF TGTGCCATCAGTGACAGCGATCTTAGCAATCAGCCCCAGCATTTT
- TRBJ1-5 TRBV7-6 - CASSLAGTRNSNQPQHF TGTGCCAGCAGCTTAGCCGGGACCAGAAATAGCAATCAGCCCCAGCATTTT
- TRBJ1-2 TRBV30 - CAWRTAGNNYGYTF TGTGCCTGGAGGACCGCGGGAAACAACTATGGCTACACCTTC
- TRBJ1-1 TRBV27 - CASSLSAGGTEAFF TGTGCCAGCAGTTTATCGGCTGGGGGCACTGAAGCTTTCTTT
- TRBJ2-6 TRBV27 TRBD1 CASSPSLGTGGSGANVLTF TGTGCCAGCAGTCCCTCTTTGGGGACAGGGGGATCTGGGGCCAACGTCCTGACTTTC
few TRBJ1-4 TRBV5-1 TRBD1 CASSPGQGIVEKLFF TGCGCCAGCAGCCCGGGACAGGGTATAGTTGAAAAACTGTTTTTT
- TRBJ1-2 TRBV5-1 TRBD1 CASSPGGNYGYTF TGCGCCAGCAGTCCAGGGGGTAACTATGGCTACACCTTC
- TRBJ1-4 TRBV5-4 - CASSLTGFANEKLFF TGTGCCAGCAGCTTGACAGGGTTTGCTAATGAAAAACTGTTTTTT
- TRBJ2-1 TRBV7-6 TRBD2 CASSPGLLYNEQFF TGTGCCAGCAGCCCGGGACTACTCTACAATGAGCAGTTCTTC
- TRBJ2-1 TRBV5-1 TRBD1 CASSPGGGEQFF TGCGCCAGCAGCCCAGGGGGCGGTGAGCAGTTCTTC
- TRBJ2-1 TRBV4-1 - CASSPALGDEQFF TGCGCCAGCAGCCCGGCCCTAGGGGATGAGCAGTTCTTC
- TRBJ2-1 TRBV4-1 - CASSQFSLLGIGEQFF TGCGCCAGCAGCCAATTTAGTCTGTTGGGCATAGGTGAGCAGTTCTTC
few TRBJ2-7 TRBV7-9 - CASSLNGPYEQYF TGTGCCAGCAGCCTCAACGGACCCTACGAGCAGTACTTC
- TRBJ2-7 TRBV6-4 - CASSDPSYEQYF TGTGCCAGCAGTGACCCCTCCTACGAGCAGTACTTC
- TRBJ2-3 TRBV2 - CASSGDGDTQYF TGTGCCAGCTCGGGGGACGGAGATACGCAGTATTTT
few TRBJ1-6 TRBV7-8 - CASSLGAGNSPLHF TGTGCCAGCAGCTTAGGGGCCGGGAATTCACCCCTCCACTTT
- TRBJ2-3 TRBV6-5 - CASSPGFSTDTQYF TGTGCCAGCAGCCCCGGTTTTTCCACAGATACGCAGTATTTT
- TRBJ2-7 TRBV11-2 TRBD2 CASSSSSGSREQYF TGTGCCAGCAGCTCCTCCAGCGGGAGTCGCGAGCAGTACTTC
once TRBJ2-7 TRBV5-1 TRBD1 CASSSRDRGRWQYF TGCGCCAGCAGCTCCCGGGACAGGGGAAGGTGGCAGTACTTC
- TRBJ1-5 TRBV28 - CASRPQWALSNQPQHF TGTGCCAGCAGGCCCCAGTGGGCCCTGAGCAATCAGCCCCAGCATTTT
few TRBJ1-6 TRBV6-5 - CASTYGQVNSPLHF TGTGCCAGCACCTACGGGCAGGTGAATTCACCCCTCCACTTT